This T cell receptor beta chain appears in the sequencing data of a study of blood T cell repertoires in COVID-19 (TCRdb year 2020). For context, the study as a whole: Collaborator samples came from the United States, Italy and Spain and covered acute and convalescent phases of COVID-19. The material from the prospective study consisted of cDNA or gDNA derived from T cells, B-cell-depleted T cells, or PBMCs. Deeply sampled blood TCRbeta repertoires from subjects exposed to, actively infected with, or recovered from COVID-19 were included in the dataset. The repertoires were made available in a free public database intended to serve as a resource for research on the immune response to SARS-CoV-2. Samples came from the ongoing ImmuneRACE study (first 160 participants) plus 1,254 subjects from 6 global collaborators. A de-identified subject ID, COVID-19 status, age in years and sex were almost always included in the sample metadata. Where HLA class I and class II types were available, the types were taken from metadata supplied by the sample provider, not from assay-based typing. The paper's findings and limits, for the study overall: The amount of clinical and demographic metadata varied by source and participant and was provided uncurated.

The immunoSEQ Assay, a bias-controlled multiplex PCR, was used to amplify TCRbeta CDR3 regions from genomic DNA. Processing in the source paper ran as follows. The number of nucleated cells in each sample was estimated by amplification of reference gene primers within the assay. Sequence reads were collapsed and filtered to measure the absolute abundance of every unique TCRbeta CDR3 rearrangement. For each sample, productive Simpson clonality was calculated as the square root of Simpson's diversity index across productive rearrangements. In its TCRdb copy, this immuneACCESS table keeps in-frame sequences only and misses some clones. Where compared with another copy, unresolved V genes explain less than half of these, and the others have no known cause. The V and J calls and clone size are taken from that table; D and trimming were inferred from the DNA. The sample table holds hundreds of thousands of clones, of which 82% were seen once. Of the sample, 4.5% to 5% is held by the ten largest clones.

Whole blood was collected in K2EDTA tubes by collaborating institutions according to the institutions' own protocols. Collaborator samples were shipped for TCRbeta analysis as frozen whole blood, isolated PBMCs, or DNA extracted from either sample type. The CDR3 holds 18 amino acids from the cysteine to the phenylalanine. The entry retains the CDR3 DNA only, 54 bases that are in frame from base 1. According to the germline V gene, CDR1 reads SGHRS and CDR2 reads YFSETQ. V loses 5 bases at its end and J loses 0 bases; junction bases beyond the gene matches: 14. Concerning this clone: Its cognate antigen has yet to be identified. Base-call qualities are not available, and no considerably larger clone is one nucleotide away.

The sequence was obtained from an elderly woman with active or convalescent COVID-19. Material for sequencing was peripheral blood. Recombination joined TRBV5-1 with TRBJ1-3; 7 junctional bases match TRBD1. The CDR3 region: CASRLTTGVRSSGNTIYF. The DNA sequence is given as TGCGCCAGCAGGCTAACAACAGGGGTCCGCAGCTCTGGAAACACCATATATTTT. Reference TRBV5-1 and TRBJ1-3 genes cover what lies past the CDR3, so the full variable domain is KAGVTQTPRYLIKTRGQQVTLSCSPISGHRSVSWYQQTPGQGLQFLFEYFSETQRNKGNFPGRFSGRQFSNSRSEMNVSTLELGDSALYLCASRLTTGVRSSGNTIYFGEGSWLTVV.